This T cell receptor (beta chain) emerged from a study of CXCR3-negative and CXCR3-positive naive CD8 T cells. General study results and limits: Similar levels of surface CD5 were seen between naive subsets; TCR strength was inferred from TRB CDR3 properties.

Worth noting for this clonotype: Its specificity is not known.

Germline CDR1 WSHSY, CDR2 SAAADI. The CDR3 length is 13 residues. UMI labels and 5' RACE were used to prepare the TRB cDNA libraries. TCRdb reprocessed the 5' RACE reads and stores each CDR3 protein as one record, lacking DNA. The sample table includes 100,000 to 150,000 distinct CDR3 sequences. The TCR comes from a human donor in good health. Some clones in this sample may be carry-over from other donors' samples. Sequencing input: naive CXCR3- CD8+ T cells from blood. Sample subset: CD45RO-CCR7+CD27+CD95- naive CD8+ T cells lacking CXCR3 (TNR3-). The rearrangement uses TRBV10-2 and TRBJ1-1; TCRdb designates TRBD1, a call that cannot be tested without DNA. CDR3: CASAVGQNTEAFF.